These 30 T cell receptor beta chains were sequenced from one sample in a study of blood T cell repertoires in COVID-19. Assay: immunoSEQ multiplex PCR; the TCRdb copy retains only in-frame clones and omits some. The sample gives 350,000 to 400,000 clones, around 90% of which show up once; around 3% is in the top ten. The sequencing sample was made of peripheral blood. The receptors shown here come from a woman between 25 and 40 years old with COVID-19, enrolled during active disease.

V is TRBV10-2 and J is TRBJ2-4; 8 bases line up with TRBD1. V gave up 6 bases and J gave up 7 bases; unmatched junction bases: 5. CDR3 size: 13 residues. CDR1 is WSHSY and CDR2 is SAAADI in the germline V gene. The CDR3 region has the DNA TGCGCCAGCAGCACGGACAGGGTGAACATTCAGTACTTC. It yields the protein CASSTDRVNIQYF.

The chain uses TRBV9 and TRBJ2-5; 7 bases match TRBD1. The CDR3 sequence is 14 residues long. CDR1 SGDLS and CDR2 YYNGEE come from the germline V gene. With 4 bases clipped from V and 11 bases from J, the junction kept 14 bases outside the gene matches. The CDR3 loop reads CASSPGTEETHQYF. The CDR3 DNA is TGTGCCAGCAGCCCCGGGACAGAAGAGACCCATCAGTACTTC.

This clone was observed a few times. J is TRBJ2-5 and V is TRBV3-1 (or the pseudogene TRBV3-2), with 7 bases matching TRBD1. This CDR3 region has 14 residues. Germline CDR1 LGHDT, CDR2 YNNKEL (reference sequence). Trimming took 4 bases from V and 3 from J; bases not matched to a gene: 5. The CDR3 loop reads CASSPWTGKETQYF. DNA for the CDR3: TGTGCCAGCAGCCCGTGGACAGGAAAAGAGACCCAGTACTTC.

As DNA, the CDR3 is TGCGCCAGCAGCCGCGGGACAGGGGGGGAAAAACTGTTTTTT. It yields the protein CASSRGTGGEKLFF. J is TRBJ1-4 and V is TRBV5-1; 11 nucleotides agree with TRBD1. This CDR3 has 14 amino acids. Trimming removed 4 bases from V and 8 bases from J; junction bases left unmatched: 4. The germline gives CDR1 SGHRS, CDR2 YFSETQ.

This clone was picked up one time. This CDR3 is CASSQGTGTDYGYTF. CDR3 bases: TGCGCCAGCAGCCAAGGCACCGGGACAGACTATGGCTACACCTTC. This chain joins TRBV4-1 and TRBJ1-2; 7 positions match TRBD1. The CDR3 totals 15 residues. V lost 1 base to trimming and J lost 3 bases; unmatched junction nucleotides: 5. Germline V gene sequence: CDR1 MGHRA, CDR2 YSYEKL.

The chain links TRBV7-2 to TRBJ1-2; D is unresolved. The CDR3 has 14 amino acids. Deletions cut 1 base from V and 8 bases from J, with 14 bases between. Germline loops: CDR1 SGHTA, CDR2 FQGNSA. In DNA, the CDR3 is TGTGCCAGCAGCTTAGATCCACTCACCAGGGGCTACACCTTC. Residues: CASSLDPLTRGYTF.

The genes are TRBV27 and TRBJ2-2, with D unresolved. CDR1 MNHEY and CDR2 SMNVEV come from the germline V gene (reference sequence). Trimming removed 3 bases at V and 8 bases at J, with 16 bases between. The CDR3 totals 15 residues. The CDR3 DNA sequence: TGTGCCAGCAGTTTTTGGGCTGACGCCAAGGGGGAGCTGTTTTTT. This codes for CASSFWADAKGELFF.

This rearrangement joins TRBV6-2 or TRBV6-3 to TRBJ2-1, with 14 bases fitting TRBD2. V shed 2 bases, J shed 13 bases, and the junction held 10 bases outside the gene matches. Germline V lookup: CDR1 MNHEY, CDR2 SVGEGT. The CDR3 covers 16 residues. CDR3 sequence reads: CASSYGLTSGRESQFF. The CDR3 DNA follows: TGTGCCAGCAGTTACGGCTTGACTAGCGGGAGGGAAAGTCAGTTCTTC.

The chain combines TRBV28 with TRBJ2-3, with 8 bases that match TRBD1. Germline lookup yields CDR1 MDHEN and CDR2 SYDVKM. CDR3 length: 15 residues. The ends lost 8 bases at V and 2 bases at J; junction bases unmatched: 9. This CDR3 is CASHEQGAFTDTQYF. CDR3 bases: TGTGCCAGCCATGAGCAGGGGGCCTTCACAGATACGCAGTATTTT.

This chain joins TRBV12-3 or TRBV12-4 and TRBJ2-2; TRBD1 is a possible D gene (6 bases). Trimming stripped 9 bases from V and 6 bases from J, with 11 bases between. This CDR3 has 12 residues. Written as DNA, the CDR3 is TGTGCCAGTGAACAGGGACCCGGGGAGCTGTTTTTT. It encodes CASEQGPGELFF.

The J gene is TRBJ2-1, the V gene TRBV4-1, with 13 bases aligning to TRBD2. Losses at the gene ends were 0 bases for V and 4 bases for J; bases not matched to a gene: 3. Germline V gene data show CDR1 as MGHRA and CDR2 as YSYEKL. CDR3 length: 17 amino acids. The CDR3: CASSQEGLAGAYNEQFF. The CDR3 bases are TGCGCCAGCAGCCAAGAAGGACTAGCGGGGGCTTACAATGAGCAGTTCTTC.

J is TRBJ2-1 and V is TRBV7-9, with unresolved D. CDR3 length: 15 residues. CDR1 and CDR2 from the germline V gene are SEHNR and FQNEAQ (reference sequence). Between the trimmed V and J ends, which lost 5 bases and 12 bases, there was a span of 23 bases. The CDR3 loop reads CASSARGPDGSGQFF. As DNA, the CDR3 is TGTGCCAGCAGCGCTAGAGGCCCGGATGGTTCGGGGCAGTTCTTC.

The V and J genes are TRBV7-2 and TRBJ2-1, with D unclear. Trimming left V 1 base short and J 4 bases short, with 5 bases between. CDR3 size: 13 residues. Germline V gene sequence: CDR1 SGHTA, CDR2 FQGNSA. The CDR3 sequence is CASSLVSYNEQFF. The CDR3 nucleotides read TGTGCCAGCAGCTTAGTCTCTTACAATGAGCAGTTCTTC.

The CDR3 nucleotides read TGTGCCAGCAGCTGGGGACAGGGTGTATTGCAGCCCCAGCATTTT. This encodes CASSWGQGVLQPQHF. The J gene is TRBJ1-5, the V gene TRBV5-6; TRBD1 aligns across 9 bases. The CDR3 has 15 amino acids. Germline V gene data show CDR1 as SGHDT and CDR2 as YYEEEE. The J segment lost 7 bases and the V segment lost 3 bases, leaving 8 bases of the junction unmatched.

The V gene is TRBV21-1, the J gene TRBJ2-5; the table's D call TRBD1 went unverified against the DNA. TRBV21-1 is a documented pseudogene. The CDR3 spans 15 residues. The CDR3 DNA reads TGTGCCAGCAGCAATTGTTCAGGGGTAATTGAGACCCAGTACTTC. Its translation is CASSNCSGVIETQYF.

The CDR3 nucleotides are TGTGCCATCGTGGAGGGGACTGAAGCTTTCTTT. Its protein is CAIVEGTEAFF. The chain joins TRBV19 to TRBJ1-1; D possibly corresponds to TRBD1 (5 bases). There are 11 residues in the CDR3. With 10 bases removed from V and 5 bases from J, the gap between germline ends came to 11 bases. Germline V lookup: CDR1 LNHDA, CDR2 SQIVND (reference sequence).

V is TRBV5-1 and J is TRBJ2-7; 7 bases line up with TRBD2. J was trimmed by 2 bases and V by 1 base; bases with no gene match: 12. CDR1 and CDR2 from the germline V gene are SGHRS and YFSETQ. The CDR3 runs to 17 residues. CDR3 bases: TGCGCCAGCAGCTTGTTTGGGAGTAGCGGGCCCACCTACGAGCAGTACTTC. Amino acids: CASSLFGSSGPTYEQYF.

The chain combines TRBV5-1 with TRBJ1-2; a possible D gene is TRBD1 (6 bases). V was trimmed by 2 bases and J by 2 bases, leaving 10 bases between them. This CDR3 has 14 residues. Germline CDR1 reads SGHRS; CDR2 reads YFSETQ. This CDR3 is CASSFPGQNYGYTF. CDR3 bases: TGCGCCAGCAGCTTCCCCGGACAGAACTATGGCTACACCTTC.

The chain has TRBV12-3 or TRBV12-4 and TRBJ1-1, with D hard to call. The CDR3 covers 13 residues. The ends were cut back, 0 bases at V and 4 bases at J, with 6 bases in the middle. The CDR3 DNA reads TGTGCCAGCAGTTTAGCGCCGCGCACTGAAGCTTTCTTT. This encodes CASSLAPRTEAFF.

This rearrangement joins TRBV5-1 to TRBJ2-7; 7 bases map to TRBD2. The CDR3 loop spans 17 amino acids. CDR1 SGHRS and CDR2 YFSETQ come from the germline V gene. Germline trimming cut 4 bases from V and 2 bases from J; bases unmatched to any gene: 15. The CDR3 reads CASSPPKRGQRPYEQYF. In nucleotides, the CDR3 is TGCGCCAGCAGCCCTCCCAAGCGGGGTCAGCGACCCTACGAGCAGTACTTC.

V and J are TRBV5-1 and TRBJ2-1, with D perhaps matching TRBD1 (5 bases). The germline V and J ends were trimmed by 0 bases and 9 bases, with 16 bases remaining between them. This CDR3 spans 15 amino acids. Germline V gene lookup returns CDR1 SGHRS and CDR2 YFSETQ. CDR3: CASSLVQAFNGEQFF. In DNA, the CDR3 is TGCGCCAGCAGCTTGGTACAGGCGTTCAACGGTGAGCAGTTCTTC.

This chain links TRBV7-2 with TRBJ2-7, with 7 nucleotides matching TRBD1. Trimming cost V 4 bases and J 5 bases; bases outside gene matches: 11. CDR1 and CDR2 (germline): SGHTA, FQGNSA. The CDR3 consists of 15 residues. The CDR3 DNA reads TGTGCCAGCAGCTCCCCACCGGACAGGCTCAACGAGCAGTACTTC. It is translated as CASSSPPDRLNEQYF. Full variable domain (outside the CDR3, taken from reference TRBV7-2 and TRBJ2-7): GAGVSQSPSNKVTEKGKDVELRCDPISGHTALYWYRQSLGQGLEFLIYFQGNSAPDKSGLPSDRFSAERTGGSVSTLTIQRTQQEDSAVYLCASSSPPDRLNEQYFGPGTRLTVT.

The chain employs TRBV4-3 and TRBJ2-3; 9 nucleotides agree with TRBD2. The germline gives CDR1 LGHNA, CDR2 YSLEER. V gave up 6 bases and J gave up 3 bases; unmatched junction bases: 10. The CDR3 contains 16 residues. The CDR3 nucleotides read TGCGCCAGCAGAATCGGAATTAGCGGGAGTACAGATACGCAGTATTTT. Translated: CASRIGISGSTDTQYF.

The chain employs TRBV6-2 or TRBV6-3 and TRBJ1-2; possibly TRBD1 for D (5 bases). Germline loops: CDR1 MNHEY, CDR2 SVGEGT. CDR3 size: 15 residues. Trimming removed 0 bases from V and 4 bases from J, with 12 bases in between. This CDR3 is CASSYSRGTGYGYTF. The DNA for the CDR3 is TGTGCCAGCAGTTACTCGCGGGGGACGGGCTATGGCTACACCTTC.

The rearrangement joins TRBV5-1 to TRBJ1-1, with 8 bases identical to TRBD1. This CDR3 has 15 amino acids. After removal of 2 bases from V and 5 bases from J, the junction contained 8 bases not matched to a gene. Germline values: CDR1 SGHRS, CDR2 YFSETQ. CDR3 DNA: TGCGCCAGCAGCTTTTCAGGACAGGGTCGAACTGAAGCTTTCTTT. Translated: CASSFSGQGRTEAFF.

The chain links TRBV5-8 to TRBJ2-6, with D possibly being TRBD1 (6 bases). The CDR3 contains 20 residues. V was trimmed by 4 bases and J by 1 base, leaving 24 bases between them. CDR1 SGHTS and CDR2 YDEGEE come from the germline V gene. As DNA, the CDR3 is TGTGCCAGCAGCCCACCCTTTTGGACAGCGCCGTCTTCTGGGGCCAACGTCCTGACTTTC. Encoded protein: CASSPPFWTAPSSGANVLTF.

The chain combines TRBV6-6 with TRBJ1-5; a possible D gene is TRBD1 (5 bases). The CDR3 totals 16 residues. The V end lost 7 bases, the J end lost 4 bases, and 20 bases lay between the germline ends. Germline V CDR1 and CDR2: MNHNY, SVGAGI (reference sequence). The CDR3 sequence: CASTPSGDFGNQPQHF. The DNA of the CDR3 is TGTGCCAGCACCCCCTCGGGGGATTTCGGGAATCAGCCCCAGCATTTT.

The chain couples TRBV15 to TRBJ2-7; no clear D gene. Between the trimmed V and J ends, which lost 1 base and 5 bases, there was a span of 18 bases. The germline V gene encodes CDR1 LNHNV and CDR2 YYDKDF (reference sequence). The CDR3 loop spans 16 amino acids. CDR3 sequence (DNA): TGTGCCACCAGCAGAGCCCCCGACATGAAGGCCAACGAGCAGTACGTC. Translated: CATSRAPDMKANEQYV.

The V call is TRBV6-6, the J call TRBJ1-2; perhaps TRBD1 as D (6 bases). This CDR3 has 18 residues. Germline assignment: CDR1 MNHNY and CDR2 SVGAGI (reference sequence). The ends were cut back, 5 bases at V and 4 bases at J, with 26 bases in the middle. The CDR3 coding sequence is TGTGCCAGCAGTCGGCCGGGGGGGGGCCGCGCTACCTCCTATGGCTACACCTTC. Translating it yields CASSRPGGGRATSYGYTF.

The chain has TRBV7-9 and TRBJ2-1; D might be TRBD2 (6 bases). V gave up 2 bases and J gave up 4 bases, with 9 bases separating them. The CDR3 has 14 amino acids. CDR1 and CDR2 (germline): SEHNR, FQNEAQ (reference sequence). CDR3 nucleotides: TGTGCCAGCAGCTTAAACGGGAGATACAATGAGCAGTTCTTC. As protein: CASSLNGRYNEQFF.